The sample holds one count of the clone carrying this T cell receptor beta chain. Time point given: cycle 4 day 1 (C4D1), after more than 5 weeks of nivolumab. Relapse was seen in all patients after autologous stem cell transplantation, and brentuximab vedotin exposure was variable. Magnetic negative selection of thawed PBMCs was the method by which CD4+ T cells were purified. Looked up from germline, CDR1 is SGHVS and CDR2 is FQNEAQ. V gave up 2 bases and J gave up 1 base, with 6 bases separating them. CDR3 length: 14 amino acids. The data derive from a study of PD-1 blockade in classical Hodgkin lymphoma. The protocol was immunoSEQ multiplex PCR, while the TCRdb copy is restricted to in-frame clones and leaves out a portion. The table shows some 30,000 clones, with approximately 85% occurring only once.

This sequence originates from a human donor with classical Hodgkin lymphoma. The sample was CD4+ T cells from blood, taken before the fourth cycle of nivolumab. This chain connects TRBV7-8 to TRBJ2-1, with D unresolved. Here the CDR3 reads CASSLTGSYNEQFF. The CDR3 nucleotides are TGTGCCAGCAGCTTAACGGGTTCCTACAATGAGCAGTTCTTC.